The present T cell receptor beta chain was sequenced within a study of tumor-infiltrating lymphocytes in primary liver carcinoma. Across the whole study: Surgical resection was used to treat these primary liver carcinoma patients. Sequenced samples came back with roughly 3.5 to 8 million productive TCRbeta reads, and the counts looked alike across tissue types.

For this clonotype: Its antigen is undetermined. The DNA is omitted, as the CDR3 cannot be located on it reliably, and the CDR3 follows TCRdb's listing.

Out of unsorted whole blood came the blood RNA, and germline DNA was extracted as well. Patients were treatment-naive with chronic HBV infection. General observations from the study: Against blood, tumors held a significantly higher top-250-clone fraction (p = 0.039).

With approximately 470 ng total RNA as template and a constant-region primer, TCR beta cDNA was made. Library construction for TCR beta comprised three nested multiplex PCR rounds performed with slightly modified ARM-PCR. The first two PCR rounds, around 10 cycles each, used TRBV1-TRBV30 forward primers and a C-beta reverse primer. One entry per CDR3 protein results from TCRdb running MiXCR on the multiplex PCR reads. The sample comprises nearly 200,000 distinct CDR3 sequences, around three fifths of which are singletons, and 6% to 8.5% rests with the top ten. A total of 13 residues make up the CDR3, ends included. Per germline, CDR1 SQVTM and CDR2 ANQGSEA.

The chain employs TRBV29-1 and TRBJ1-1; the table gives TRBD1 as D, unverified against the DNA. The sample was peripheral blood. This TCR came from a woman aged 55-69 years with primary liver carcinoma and hepatitis B virus infection. The CDR3 loop reads CGVAGGSGTEAFF.